Shown below are 5 T cell receptor beta chains from a single sample sequenced in a study of shared clonotypes between healthy human individuals (dated by TCRdb to about 2020). Library preparation employed the immunoSEQ multiplex PCR assay. The table comes from immuneACCESS by way of TCRdb, which keeps in-frame sequences with V and J called. Part of the clones is missing from these tables; in studies checked, under half for an unresolved V gene and the rest for unknown reasons. This sample lists more than 600,000 clones; roughly 94% were detected once. About 24% of the sample lies in the top ten. CD8 naive samples were obtained by positive selection for CCR7 among CD45RO-negative cells, yielding a CD45RA+CCR7+ population from which TemRA cells were excluded. What was sequenced was naive CD8+ T cells sorted from blood. This specimen's cell subset or site label, interpreted: CD45RA+CCR7+. Source of these receptors: a man aged 30 to 39 in good health.

This clone was detected only a few times. The sample contains more than one DNA sequence encoding this CDR3. The chain's CDR3 is CASSLSEDEQFF. CDR3 nucleotides: TGTGCCAGCAGTTTATCCGAGGATGAGCAGTTCTTC. The chain combines TRBV27 with TRBJ2-1; no firm D call. The V end lost 0 bases, the J end lost 8 bases, and 5 bases lay between the germline ends. From germline, CDR1 is MNHEY and CDR2 SMNVEV (reference sequence). This CDR3 comprises 12 residues.

The chain uses TRBV11-2 and TRBJ2-1; weak D call: TRBD1 (6 bases). The CDR3 extends over 16 amino acids. V was shortened by 5 bases and J by 2 bases, with 16 bases between the two germline ends. CDR1 SGHAT and CDR2 FQNNGV come from the germline V gene. The CDR3 DNA reads TGTGCCAGCAGCGCTGCACAGGGTTCAACCTACAATGAGCAGTTCTTC. Translation: CASSAAQGSTYNEQFF.

The chain is built from TRBV7-6 and TRBJ2-6, with 9 bases lining up with TRBD2. V dropped 4 bases and J dropped 0; count of bases not matched to a gene: 7. CDR3 length: 18 residues. CDR1 is SGHVS, CDR2 FNYEAQ, per germline. As DNA, the CDR3 is TGTGCCAGCAGCTCCTTAGCGGGAGCTCCCTCTGGGGCCAACGTCCTGACTTTC. Its translation is CASSSLAGAPSGANVLTF.

The V gene is TRBV5-4, the J gene TRBJ2-7, with no clear D. In germline, CDR1 is SGHNT, CDR2 YYREEE (reference sequence). The ends were cut back, 3 bases at V and 0 bases at J, with 13 bases in the middle. The CDR3 is 15 residues long. For the CDR3, the DNA is TGTGCCAGCAGCTCCCCTTGGGAACCCTCCTACGAGCAGTACTTC. Translated, it gives CASSSPWEPSYEQYF.

The rearrangement uses TRBV7-9 and TRBJ2-1; 9 bases map to TRBD1. CDR3 length equals 16 residues. Trimming took 7 bases from V and 6 from J; bases not matched to a gene: 13. Germline V gives CDR1 SEHNR, CDR2 FQNEAQ (reference sequence). The CDR3 loop reads CASNVPGQGFSNEQFF. The CDR3, as DNA: TGTGCCAGCAACGTTCCGGGACAGGGTTTTAGCAATGAGCAGTTCTTC.